This note documents a single TCR beta chain sequence. The data were taken from a study of blood T cell repertoires in COVID-19. About the research overall: Sites in the United States, Italy and Spain provided acute and convalescent COVID-19 samples. The cDNA or gDNA used as material had been derived from T cells, B-cell-depleted T cells, or PBMCs.

In the authors' workflow: The authors estimated nucleated cell counts from reference gene primer amplification. Here immunoSEQ multiplex PCR was the method, and the copy in TCRdb shows in-frame clones only, minus some. V, J and clone size were drawn from that table, and D and trimming were deduced from the DNA. Here the sample spans fewer than 200,000 clones, 65% to 85% being singletons. Trimming removed 0 bases at V and 2 bases at J, with 25 bases between. Germline-derived CDR1 and CDR2 are SGDLS and YYNGEE. CDR3 length equals 20 residues. The chain couples TRBV9 to TRBJ2-3; perhaps TRBD2 as D (7 bases). The source is a man aged 65-85 years with active or convalescent COVID-19. The specimen was peripheral blood. The CDR3, as DNA: TGTGCCAGCAGCGTAGCTACGGGGGGCCGTGAACCCCGGCACACAGATACGCAGTATTTT. Translated: CASSVATGGREPRHTDTQYF.